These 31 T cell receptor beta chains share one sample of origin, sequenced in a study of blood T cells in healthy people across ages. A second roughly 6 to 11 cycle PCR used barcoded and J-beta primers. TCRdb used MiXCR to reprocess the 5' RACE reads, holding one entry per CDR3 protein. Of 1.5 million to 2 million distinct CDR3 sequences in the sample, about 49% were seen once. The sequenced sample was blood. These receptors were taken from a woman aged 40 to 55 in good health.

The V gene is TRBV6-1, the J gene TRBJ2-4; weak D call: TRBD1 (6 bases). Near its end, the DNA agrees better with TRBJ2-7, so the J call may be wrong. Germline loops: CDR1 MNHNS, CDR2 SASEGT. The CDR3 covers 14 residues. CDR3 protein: CASSDVGQSYEQYF. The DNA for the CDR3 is TGTGCCAGCAGCGACGTCGGACAGTCCTACGAGCAGTACTTC.

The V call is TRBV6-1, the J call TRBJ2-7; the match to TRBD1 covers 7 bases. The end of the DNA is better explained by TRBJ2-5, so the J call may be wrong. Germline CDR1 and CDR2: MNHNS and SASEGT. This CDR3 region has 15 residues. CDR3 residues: CASSGRPTGRETQYF. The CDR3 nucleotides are TGTGCCAGCAGTGGACGACCGACAGGGCGTGAGACCCAGTACTTC.

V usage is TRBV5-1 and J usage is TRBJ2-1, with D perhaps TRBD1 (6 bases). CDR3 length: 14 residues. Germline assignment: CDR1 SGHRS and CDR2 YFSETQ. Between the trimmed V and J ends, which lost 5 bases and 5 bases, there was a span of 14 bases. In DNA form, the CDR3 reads TGCGCCAGCAGAACGGGACATGGGGACAATGAGCAGTTCTTC. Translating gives CASRTGHGDNEQFF.

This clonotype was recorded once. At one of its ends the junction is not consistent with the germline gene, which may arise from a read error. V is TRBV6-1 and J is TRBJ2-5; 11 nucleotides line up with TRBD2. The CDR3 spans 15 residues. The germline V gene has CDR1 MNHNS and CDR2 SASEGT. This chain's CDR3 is CTSGETSGDGETQYF. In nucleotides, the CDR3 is TGTACCAGCGGAGAGACTAGCGGGGATGGGGAGACCCAGTACTTC.

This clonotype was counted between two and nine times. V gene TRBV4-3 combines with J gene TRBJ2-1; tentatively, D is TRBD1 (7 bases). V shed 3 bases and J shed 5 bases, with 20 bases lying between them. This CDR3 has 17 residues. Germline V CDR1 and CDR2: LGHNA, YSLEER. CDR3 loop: CASSHLGGQAVNNEQFF. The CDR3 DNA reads TGCGCCAGCAGCCACCTGGGAGGACAGGCGGTGAACAATGAGCAGTTCTTC.

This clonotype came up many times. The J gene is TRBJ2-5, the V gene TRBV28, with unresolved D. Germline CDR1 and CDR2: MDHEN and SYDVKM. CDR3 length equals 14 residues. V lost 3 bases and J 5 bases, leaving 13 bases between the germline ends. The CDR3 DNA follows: TGTGCCAGCAGTTTCTCTCCAGCTCGGGAGACCCAGTACTTC. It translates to CASSFSPARETQYF.

In DNA form, the CDR3 reads TGTGCCAGCAGCCTCGATCTGGGGGAGGAGACCCAGTACTTC. The encoded protein is CASSLDLGEETQYF. The rearrangement links TRBV9 to TRBJ2-5, with D possibly being TRBD1 or TRBD2 (5 bases each). V was trimmed by 4 bases and J by 5 bases, leaving 15 bases between them. The germline V gene has CDR1 SGDLS and CDR2 YYNGEE. This CDR3 spans 14 amino acids.

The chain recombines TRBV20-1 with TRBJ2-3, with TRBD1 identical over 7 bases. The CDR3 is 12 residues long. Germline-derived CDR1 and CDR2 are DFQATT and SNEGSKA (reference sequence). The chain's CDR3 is CSMGQSTDTQYF. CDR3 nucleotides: TGCTCAATGGGACAGAGCACAGATACGCAGTATTTT.

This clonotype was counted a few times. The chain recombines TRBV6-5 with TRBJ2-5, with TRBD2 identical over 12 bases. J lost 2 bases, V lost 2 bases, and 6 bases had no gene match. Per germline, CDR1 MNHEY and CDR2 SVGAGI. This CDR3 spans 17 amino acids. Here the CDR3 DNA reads TGTGCCAGCAGTTACCTGACTAGCGGGGGTTATCAAGAGACCCAGTACTTC. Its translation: CASSYLTSGGYQETQYF.

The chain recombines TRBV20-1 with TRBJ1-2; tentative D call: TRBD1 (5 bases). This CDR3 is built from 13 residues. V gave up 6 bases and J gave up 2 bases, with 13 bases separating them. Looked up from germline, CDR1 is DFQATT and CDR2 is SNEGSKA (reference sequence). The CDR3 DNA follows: TGCAGTGCCGGGGCGGGGGGAAACTATGGCTACACCTTC. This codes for CSAGAGGNYGYTF.

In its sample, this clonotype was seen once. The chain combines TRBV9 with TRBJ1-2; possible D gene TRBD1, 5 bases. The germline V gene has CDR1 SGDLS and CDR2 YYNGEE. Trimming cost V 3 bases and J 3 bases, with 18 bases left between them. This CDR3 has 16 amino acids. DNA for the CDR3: TGTGCCAGCAGCGCCCTCCCCCAGGCAGGGTACTATGGCTACACCTTC. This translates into CASSALPQAGYYGYTF.

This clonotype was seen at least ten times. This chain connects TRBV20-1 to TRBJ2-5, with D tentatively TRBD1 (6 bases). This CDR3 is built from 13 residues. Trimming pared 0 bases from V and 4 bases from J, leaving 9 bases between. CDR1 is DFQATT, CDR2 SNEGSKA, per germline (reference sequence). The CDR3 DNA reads TGCAGTGCTAGAGATCCCAGGGGAGAGACCCAGTACTTC. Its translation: CSARDPRGETQYF.

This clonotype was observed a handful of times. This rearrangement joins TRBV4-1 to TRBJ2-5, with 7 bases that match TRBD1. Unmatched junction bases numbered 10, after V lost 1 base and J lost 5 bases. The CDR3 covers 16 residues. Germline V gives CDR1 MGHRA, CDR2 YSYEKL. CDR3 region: CASSQVAATGWETQYF. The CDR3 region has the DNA TGCGCCAGCAGCCAAGTAGCCGCGACAGGGTGGGAGACCCAGTACTTC.

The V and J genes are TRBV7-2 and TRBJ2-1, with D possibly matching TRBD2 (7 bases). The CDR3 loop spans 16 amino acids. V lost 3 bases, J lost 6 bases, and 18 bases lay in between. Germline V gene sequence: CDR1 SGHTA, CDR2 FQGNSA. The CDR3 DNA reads TGTGCCAGCAGCTTCCTTGGGGGGGGCACGTGCAATGAGCAGTTCTTC. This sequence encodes CASSFLGGGTCNEQFF.

In DNA form, the CDR3 reads TGCAGTGCAATAAGGAGGGTCAGTTACAATGAGCAGTTCTTC. This sequence encodes CSAIRRVSYNEQFF. The chain joins TRBV20-1 to TRBJ2-1; D might be TRBD2 (6 bases). Germline CDR1 and CDR2: DFQATT and SNEGSKA (reference sequence). Trimming took off 6 bases at V and 4 bases at J, with 16 bases between the two ends. The CDR3 covers 14 residues.

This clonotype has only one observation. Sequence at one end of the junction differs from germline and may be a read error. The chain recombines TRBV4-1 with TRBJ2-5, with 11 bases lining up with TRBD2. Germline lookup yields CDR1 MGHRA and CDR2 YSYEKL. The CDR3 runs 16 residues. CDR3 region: CASTQDIAGGYNEQYF. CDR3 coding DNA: TGCGCCAGCACCCAAGATATAGCGGGGGGGTACAATGAGCAGTACTTC.

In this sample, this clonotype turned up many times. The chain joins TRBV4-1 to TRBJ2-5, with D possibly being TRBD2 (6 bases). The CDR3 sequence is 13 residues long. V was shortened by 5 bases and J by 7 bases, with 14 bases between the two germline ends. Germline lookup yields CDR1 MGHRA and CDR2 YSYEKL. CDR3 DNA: TGCGCCAGCAGCTCCGGGGGTGGGGGGACCCAGTACTTC. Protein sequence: CASSSGGGGTQYF.

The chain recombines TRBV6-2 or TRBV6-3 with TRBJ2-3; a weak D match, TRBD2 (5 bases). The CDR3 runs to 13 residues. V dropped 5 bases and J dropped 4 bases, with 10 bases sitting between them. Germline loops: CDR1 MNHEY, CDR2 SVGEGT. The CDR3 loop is CASSTLRADTQYF. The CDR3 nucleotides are TGTGCCAGCAGTACCTTGAGGGCAGATACGCAGTATTTT.

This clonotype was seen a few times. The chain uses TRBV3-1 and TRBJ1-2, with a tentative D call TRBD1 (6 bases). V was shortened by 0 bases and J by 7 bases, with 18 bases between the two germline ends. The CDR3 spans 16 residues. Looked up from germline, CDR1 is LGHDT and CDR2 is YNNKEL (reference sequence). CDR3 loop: CASSQDGGRSGSGYTF. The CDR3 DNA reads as TGTGCCAGCAGCCAAGATGGGGGCCGATCTGGTTCTGGCTACACCTTC.

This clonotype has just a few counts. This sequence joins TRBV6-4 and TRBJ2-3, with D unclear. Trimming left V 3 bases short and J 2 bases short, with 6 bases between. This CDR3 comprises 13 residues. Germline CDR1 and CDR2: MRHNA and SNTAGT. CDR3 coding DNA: TGTGCCAGCAGTGAATCCCCCACAGATACGCAGTATTTT. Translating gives CASSESPTDTQYF.

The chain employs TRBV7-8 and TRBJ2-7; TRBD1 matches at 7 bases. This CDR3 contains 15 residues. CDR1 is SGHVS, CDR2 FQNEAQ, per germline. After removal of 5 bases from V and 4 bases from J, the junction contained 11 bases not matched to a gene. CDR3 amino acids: CASSQGRQGTYEQYF. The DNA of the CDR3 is TGTGCCAGCAGCCAAGGACGACAGGGAACTTACGAGCAGTACTTC.

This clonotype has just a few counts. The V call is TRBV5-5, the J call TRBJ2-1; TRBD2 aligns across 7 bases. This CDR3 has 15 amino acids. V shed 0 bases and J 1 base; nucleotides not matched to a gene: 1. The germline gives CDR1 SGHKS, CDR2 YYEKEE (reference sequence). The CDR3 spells CASSLGEGSYNEQFF. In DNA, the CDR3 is TGTGCCAGCAGCTTGGGGGAGGGTTCCTACAATGAGCAGTTCTTC. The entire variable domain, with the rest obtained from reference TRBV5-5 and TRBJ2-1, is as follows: DAGVTQSPTHLIKTRGQQVTLRCSPISGHKSVSWYQQVLGQGPQFIFQYYEKEERGRGNFPDRFSARQFPNYSSELNVNALLLGDSALYLCASSLGEGSYNEQFFGPGTRLTVL.

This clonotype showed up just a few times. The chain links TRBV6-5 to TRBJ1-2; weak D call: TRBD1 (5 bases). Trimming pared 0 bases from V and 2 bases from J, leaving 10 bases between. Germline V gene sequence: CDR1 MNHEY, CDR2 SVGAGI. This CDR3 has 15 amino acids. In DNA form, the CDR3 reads TGTGCCAGCAGTTACTCCCCCGGGGCCAACTATGGCTACACCTTC. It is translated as CASSYSPGANYGYTF.

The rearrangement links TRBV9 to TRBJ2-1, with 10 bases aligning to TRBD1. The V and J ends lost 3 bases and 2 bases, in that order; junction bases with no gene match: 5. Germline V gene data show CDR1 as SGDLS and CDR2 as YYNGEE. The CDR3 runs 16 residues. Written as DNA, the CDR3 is TGTGCCAGCAGCGCGCCGGGACAGGGGACCTACAATGAGCAGTTCTTC. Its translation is CASSAPGQGTYNEQFF.

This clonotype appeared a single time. CDR3 sequence reads: CASSPVTGPGDTQYF. The CDR3 DNA reads TGTGCCAGCAGCCCAGTGACAGGGCCAGGAGATACGCAGTATTTT. The chain employs TRBV7-2 and TRBJ2-3, with 7 bases aligning to TRBD1. Germline V gene sequence: CDR1 SGHTA, CDR2 FQGNSA. V gave up 5 bases and J gave up 5 bases; unmatched junction bases: 10. The CDR3 is 15 residues long.

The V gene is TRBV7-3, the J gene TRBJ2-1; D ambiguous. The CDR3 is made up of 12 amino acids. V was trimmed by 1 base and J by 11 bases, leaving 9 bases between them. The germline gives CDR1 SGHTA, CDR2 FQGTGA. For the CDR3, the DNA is TGTGCCAGCAGCTTAAACCCGCGACAGCAGTTCTTC. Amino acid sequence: CASSLNPRQQFF.

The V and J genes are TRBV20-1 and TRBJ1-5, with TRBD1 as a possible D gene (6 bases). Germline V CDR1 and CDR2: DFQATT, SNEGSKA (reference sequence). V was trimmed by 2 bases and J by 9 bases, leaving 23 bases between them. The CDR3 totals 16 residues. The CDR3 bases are TGCAGTGCTAGAAGAAATACAGGGACGCATGGGGCGCCCCAGCATTTT. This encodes CSARRNTGTHGAPQHF.

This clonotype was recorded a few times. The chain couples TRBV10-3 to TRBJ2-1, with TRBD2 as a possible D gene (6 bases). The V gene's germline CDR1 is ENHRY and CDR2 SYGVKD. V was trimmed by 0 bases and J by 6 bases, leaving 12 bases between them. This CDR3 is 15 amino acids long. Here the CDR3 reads CAISESAGTANEQFF. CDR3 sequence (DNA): TGTGCCATCAGTGAGTCAGCGGGCACGGCCAATGAGCAGTTCTTC.

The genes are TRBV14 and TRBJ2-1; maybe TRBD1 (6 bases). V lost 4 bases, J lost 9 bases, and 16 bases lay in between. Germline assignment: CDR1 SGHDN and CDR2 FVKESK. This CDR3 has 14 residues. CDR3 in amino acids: CASSLKQGFGEQFF. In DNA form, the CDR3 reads TGTGCCAGCAGCCTCAAACAGGGTTTCGGTGAGCAGTTCTTC.

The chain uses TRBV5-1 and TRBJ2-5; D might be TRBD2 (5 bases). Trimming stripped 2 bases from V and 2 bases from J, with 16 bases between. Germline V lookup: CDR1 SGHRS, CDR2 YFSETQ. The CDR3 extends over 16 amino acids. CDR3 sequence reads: CASSFNGQPGQETQYF. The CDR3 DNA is TGCGCCAGCAGCTTTAACGGGCAGCCGGGACAAGAGACCCAGTACTTC.

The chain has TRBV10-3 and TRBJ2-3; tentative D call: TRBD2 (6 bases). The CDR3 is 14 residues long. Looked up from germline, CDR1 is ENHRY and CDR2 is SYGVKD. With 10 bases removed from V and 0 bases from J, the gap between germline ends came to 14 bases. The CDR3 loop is CATGVRLSTDTQYF. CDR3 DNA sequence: TGTGCCACGGGGGTGCGGCTTAGCACAGATACGCAGTATTTT.